This TCR beta chain was sequenced during a study of blood T cell repertoires in COVID-19. Study in general: PBMCs, B-cell-depleted T cells, or T cells provided the cDNA or gDNA that made up the material.

Profiling relied on immunoSEQ multiplex PCR, and the TCRdb table lists in-frame clones only, not all of them. The sample includes some 220,000 clones, about 83% seen only once; the top ten take around 1.3%. The junction had 8 bases not matched to a gene; V was cut back by 8 bases and J by 9 bases. The CDR3 covers 14 residues. CDR1 and CDR2 from the germline V gene are MDHEN and SYDVKM. Recruited during active infection, patients (from Seattle) were subsequently followed longitudinally. The sequenced sample consisted of peripheral blood. V usage is TRBV28 and J usage is TRBJ1-6; 9 bases map to TRBD1. This sequence originates from a woman aged 30 to 39 with COVID-19, enrolled during active disease. The CDR3 nucleotides are TGTGCCAGCGTAGGACAGGGGCCAAGTTCACCCCTCCACTTT. Encoded protein: CASVGQGPSSPLHF.